This TCR beta chain was captured by sequencing in a study of CXCR3-negative and CXCR3-positive naive CD8 T cells. UMI-labeled 5' RACE TRB cDNA libraries were prepared from the cells. From the 5' RACE reads, TCRdb lists one entry per CDR3 protein and no DNA. The sample holds tens of thousands of distinct CDR3 sequences. Findings and caveats of the study: TCR interaction strength was inferred from TRB CDR3 physicochemistry, as CD5 matched across naive subsets.

Of note for this clonotype: What it binds is not known.

The CDR3 has 14 residues. Sequencing was done on a sample of memory CD8+ T cells from blood. This chain joins TRBV12-3 or TRBV12-4 and TRBJ2-2. The TCR sequence derives from a human donor in good health. Some clones in this sample may be carry-over from other donors' samples. The CDR3 sequence: CASGLAAATGELFF.